This T cell receptor beta chain was found in a study of T cell responses to AZD1222 COVID-19 vaccine. Losses at the gene ends were 2 bases for V and 8 bases for J; bases not matched to a gene: 5. The length of the CDR3 is 14 residues. CDR1 and CDR2 (germline): SNHLY, FYNNEI. Sequenced by immunoSEQ multiplex PCR; TCRdb stores in-frame clones only, minus some. Of some 200,000 clones listed, roughly 93% are singletons. Broader study findings: Clonal diversity was possibly underestimated; the donors were predominantly white British and more often female. Spike as a whole was targeted by vaccine-associated CD4 TCRs, dominant at 160-218 and 743-854. Seropositive AZD1222 recipients at baseline numbered only five or six.

Concerning this clone itself: Its antigen is undetermined.

Sequenced material: peripheral blood, taken on day 0 of AZD1222 vaccination. This rearrangement joins TRBV2 to TRBJ2-2; 7 bases match TRBD2. This clonotype was sampled from an adult in good health. The CDR3 sequence is CASSELRREGELFF. CDR3 nucleotide sequence: TGTGCCAGCAGTGAACTCCGGCGGGAGGGGGAGCTGTTTTTT.